Reported below is one TCR beta chain. The data were taken from a study of blood T cell repertoires in COVID-19. The table came from immunoSEQ multiplex PCR; TCRdb's copy has only in-frame clones and leaves some out. The sample lists approximately 440,000 clones, 90% occurring once. Participant age was about 18 to 89 years, and participants resided in fewer than 30 US areas. Which cohort a participant joined came from the clinical history participants gave. V trimming: 5 bases; J trimming: 1 base; junction bases outside the gene matches: 8. The germline CDR1 and CDR2 sequences are SNHLY and FYNNEI. The CDR3 has 16 amino acids.

The V gene is TRBV2, the J gene TRBJ2-3; 8 bases fit TRBD2. Sequencing was done on a sample of PBMCs or T cells enriched from blood (not recorded which). This receptor was identified in a man aged 18 to 29 who had recovered from COVID-19. The DNA of the CDR3 is TGTGCCAGCAGTCCCGGCAGGCGGGGGGGCACAGATACGCAGTATTTT. Its translation is CASSPGRRGGTDTQYF.